Each of the 10 T cell receptor beta chains below was sequenced from the same sample in a study of identical twins listed by TCRdb under 2016. The library relied on 5' RACE. The instrument given in TCRdb is Illumina HiSeq 2000. TCRdb applied fastp at Q25 and MiXCR to the public reads, then kept only in-frame beta chains. Rows with a matching CDR3 protein are joined into one entry that keeps the most common DNA and genes. Counted in this sample were roughly 1.6 million distinct CDR3 sequences; under 35% of them appeared once. Approximately 0.25% of the sample is held by the ten biggest clonotypes. The sequenced sample was cord blood. The source is a newborn girl in good health.

A few counts support this clonotype. The chain is built from TRBV12-5 and TRBJ2-7; 8 bases agree with TRBD2. Germline CDR1 LGHNT, CDR2 FRNRAP. Unmatched junction bases numbered 10, after V lost 5 bases and J lost 7 bases. CDR3 length equals 14 residues. CDR3 in DNA: TGTGCTAGTGGTGAGGGGACTAGACTCAATGAGCAGTACTTC. This gives the protein CASGEGTRLNEQYF.

In this sample, this clonotype turned up a few times. Sequence at one end of the junction differs from germline and may be a read error. The chain is built from TRBV7-9 and TRBJ2-1; D perhaps matches TRBD2 (6 bases). There are 12 residues in the CDR3. CDR1 is SEHNR, CDR2 FQNEAQ, per germline (reference sequence). The CDR3 is CASNLADNEQFF. In DNA, the CDR3 is TGTGCCAGCAACTTAGCGGACAATGAGCAGTTCTTC.

At least ten counts were recorded for this clonotype. The V gene is TRBV3-1, the J gene TRBJ2-7, with 7 bases that match TRBD1. V was pared by 4 bases and J by 7 bases, with 13 bases of the junction left unmatched. This CDR3 contains 15 residues. Germline V CDR1 and CDR2: LGHDT, YNNKEL (reference sequence). The CDR3 reads CASSPRQGITWEQYF. Here the CDR3 DNA reads TGTGCCAGCAGCCCCCGACAGGGTATTACGTGGGAGCAGTACTTC.

This clonotype was counted a few times. J is TRBJ1-1 and V is TRBV5-1, with 8 nucleotides matching TRBD1. Germline V CDR1 and CDR2: SGHRS, YFSETQ. The CDR3 sequence is 13 residues long. V was clipped by 3 bases and J by 8 bases; unmatched bases: 6. The DNA of the CDR3 is TGCGCCAGCAGCTCCGGGACAGGCTACGAAGCTTTCTTT. Translating it yields CASSSGTGYEAFF.

The chain couples TRBV7-9 to TRBJ2-3; D remains ambiguous. Trimming removed 2 bases at V and 4 bases at J, with 13 bases between. The CDR3 spans 15 residues. The germline CDR1 and CDR2 sequences are SEHNR and FQNEAQ (reference sequence). For the CDR3, the DNA is TGTGCCAGCAGCTTAAACCACATCACGGCAGATACGCAGTATTTT. It translates to CASSLNHITADTQYF. Using reference TRBV7-9 and TRBJ2-3 for the parts outside the CDR3, the full variable domain is DTGVSQNPRHKITKRGQNVTFRCDPISEHNRLYWYRQTLGQGPEFLTYFQNEAQLEKSRLLSDRFSAERPKGSFSTLEIQRTEQGDSAMYLCASSLNHITADTQYFGPGTRLTVL.

The CDR3 region has the DNA TGTGCCAGCACTCAATTCGGGACACAGTACTTC. It yields the protein CASTQFGTQYF. The V call is TRBV25-1, the J call TRBJ2-4; D might be TRBD1 (6 bases). Trimming cost V 7 bases and J 13 bases, with 14 bases left between them. The V gene's germline CDR1 is MGHDK and CDR2 SYGVNS. The CDR3 sequence is 11 residues long.

Ten or more counts support this clonotype. The rearrangement uses TRBV20-1 and TRBJ2-7; no clear D gene. Germline V CDR1 and CDR2: DFQATT, SNEGSKA (reference sequence). This CDR3 has 11 amino acids. CDR3 sequence (DNA): TGCAGCTCTGTTAGGGCTGACGAGCAGTACTTC. As protein: CSSVRADEQYF.

Notes on this clonotype: Germline and junction disagree at one end, which may indicate a read error. V usage is TRBV6-5 and J usage is TRBJ1-5, with 7 bases identical to TRBD1. Germline CDR1 is MNHEY and CDR2 is SVGAGI. The CDR3 length is 15 residues. CDR3 loop: CASSRGSPSNRPQHF. Written as DNA, the CDR3 is TGTGCCAGCAGCAGGGGGAGCCCCAGCAATCGGCCCCAGCATTTT.

The chain uses TRBV10-3 and TRBJ2-1; TRBD2 might be the D (6 bases). V dropped 0 bases and J dropped 0 bases, with 12 bases sitting between them. From germline, CDR1 is ENHRY and CDR2 SYGVKD. The CDR3 totals 17 residues. The CDR3 region has the DNA TGTGCCATCAGTGAGTCCCCCCTAGCGCCCTCCTACAATGAGCAGTTCTTC. It specifies CAISESPLAPSYNEQFF.

The gene calls are TRBV29-1 and TRBJ2-5, with TRBD2 matching over 8 bases. The end of the DNA fits TRBJ2-7 better, so the J call may be wrong. This CDR3 spans 12 amino acids. The germline V gene encodes CDR1 SQVTM and CDR2 ANQGSEA. Written as DNA, the CDR3 is TGCAGCGTTGCGCGGGAGGTCGGCGAGCAGTACTTC. Its translation is CSVAREVGEQYF.